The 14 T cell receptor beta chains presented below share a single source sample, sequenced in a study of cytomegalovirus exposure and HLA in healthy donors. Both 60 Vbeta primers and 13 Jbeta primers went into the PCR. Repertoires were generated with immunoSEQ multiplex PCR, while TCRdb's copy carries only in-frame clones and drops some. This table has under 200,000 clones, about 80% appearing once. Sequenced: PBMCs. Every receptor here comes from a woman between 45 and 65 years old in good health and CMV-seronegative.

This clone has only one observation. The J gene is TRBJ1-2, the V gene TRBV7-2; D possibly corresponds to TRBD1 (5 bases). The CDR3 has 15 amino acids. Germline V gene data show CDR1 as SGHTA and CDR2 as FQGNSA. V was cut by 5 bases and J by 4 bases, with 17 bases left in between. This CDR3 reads CASSPMLGQGYGYTF. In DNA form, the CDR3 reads TGTGCCAGCAGCCCCATGCTCGGGCAGGGCTATGGCTACACCTTC.

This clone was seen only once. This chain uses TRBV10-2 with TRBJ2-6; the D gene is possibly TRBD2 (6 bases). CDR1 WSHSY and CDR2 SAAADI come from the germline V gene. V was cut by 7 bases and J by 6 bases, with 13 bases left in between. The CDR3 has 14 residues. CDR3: CASTPRGSANVLTF. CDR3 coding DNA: TGCGCCAGCACCCCCCGGGGGTCGGCCAACGTCCTGACTTTC.

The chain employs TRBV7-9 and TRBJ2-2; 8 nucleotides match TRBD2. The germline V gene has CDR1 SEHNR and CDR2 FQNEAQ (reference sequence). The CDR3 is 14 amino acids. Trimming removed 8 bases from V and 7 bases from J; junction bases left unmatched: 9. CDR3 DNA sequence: TGTGCCAGCCTCGTCGCGGGAGGAGGCGGGGAGCTGTTTTTT. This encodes CASLVAGGGGELFF.

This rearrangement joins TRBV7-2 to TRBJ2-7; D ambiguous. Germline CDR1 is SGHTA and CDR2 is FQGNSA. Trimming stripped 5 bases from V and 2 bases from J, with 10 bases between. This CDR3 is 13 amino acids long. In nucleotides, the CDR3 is TGTGCCAGCAGCCAACGGCAGGCCTACGAGCAGTACTTC. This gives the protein CASSQRQAYEQYF.

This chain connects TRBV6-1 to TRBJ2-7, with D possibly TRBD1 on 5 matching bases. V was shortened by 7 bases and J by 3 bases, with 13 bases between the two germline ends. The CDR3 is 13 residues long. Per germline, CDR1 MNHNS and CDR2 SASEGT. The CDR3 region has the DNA TGTGCCAGCACATGGACACCAATCTACGAGCAGTACTTC. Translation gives CASTWTPIYEQYF.

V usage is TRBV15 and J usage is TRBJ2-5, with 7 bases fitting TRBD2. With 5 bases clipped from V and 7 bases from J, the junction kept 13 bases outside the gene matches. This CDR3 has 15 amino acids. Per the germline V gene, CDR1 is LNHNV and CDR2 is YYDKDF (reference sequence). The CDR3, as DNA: TGTGCCACCAGCTCAGAGGCTAGCGGTTGGTGGACCCAGTACTTC. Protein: CATSSEASGWWTQYF.

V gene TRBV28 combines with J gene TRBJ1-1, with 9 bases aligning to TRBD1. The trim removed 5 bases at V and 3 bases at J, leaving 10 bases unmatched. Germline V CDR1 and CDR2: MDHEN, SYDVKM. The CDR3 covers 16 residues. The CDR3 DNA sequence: TGTGCCAGCAGTCTTCCCGGGACAGGGCCTGACACTGAAGCTTTCTTT. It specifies CASSLPGTGPDTEAFF.

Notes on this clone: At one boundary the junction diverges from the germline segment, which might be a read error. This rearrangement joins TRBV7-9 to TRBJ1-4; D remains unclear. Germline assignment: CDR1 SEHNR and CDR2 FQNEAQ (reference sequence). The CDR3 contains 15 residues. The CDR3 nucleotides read TGTTCCAGCAGCCTCCCCCGGGGAATTAATGAAAAACTGTTTTTT. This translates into CSSSLPRGINEKLFF.

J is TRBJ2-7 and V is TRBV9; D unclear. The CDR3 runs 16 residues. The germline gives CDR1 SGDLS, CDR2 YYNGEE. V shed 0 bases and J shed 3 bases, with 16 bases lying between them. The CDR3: CASSVGVDGAFYEQYF. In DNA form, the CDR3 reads TGTGCCAGCAGCGTAGGGGTCGATGGAGCGTTCTACGAGCAGTACTTC. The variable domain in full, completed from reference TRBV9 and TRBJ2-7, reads DSGVTQTPKHLITATGQRVTLRCSPRSGDLSVYWYQQSLDQGLQFLIQYYNGEERAKGNILERFSAQQFPDLHSELNLSSLELGDSALYFCASSVGVDGAFYEQYFGPGTRLTVT.

CDR3 coding DNA: TGTGCCAGCTCACCGGGCCTTGAAAACATTCAGTACTTC. Protein: CASSPGLENIQYF. This rearrangement joins TRBV18 to TRBJ2-4; D gene unclear. With 3 bases removed from V and 5 bases from J, the gap between germline ends came to 8 bases. The CDR3 sequence is 13 residues long. Germline V gene sequence: CDR1 KGHSH, CDR2 LQKENI.

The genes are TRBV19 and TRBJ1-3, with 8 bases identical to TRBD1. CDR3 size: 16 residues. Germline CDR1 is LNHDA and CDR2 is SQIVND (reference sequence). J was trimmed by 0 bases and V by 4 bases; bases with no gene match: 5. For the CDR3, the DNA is TGTGCCAGTAGTAACCCCACAGGGGGCTCTGGAAACACCATATATTTT. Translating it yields CASSNPTGGSGNTIYF.

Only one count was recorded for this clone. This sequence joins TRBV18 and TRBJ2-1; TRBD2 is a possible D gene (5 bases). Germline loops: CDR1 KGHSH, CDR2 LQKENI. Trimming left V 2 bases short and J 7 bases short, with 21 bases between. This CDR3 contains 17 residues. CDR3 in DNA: TGTGCCAGCTCACCAACGGGTCGCGGACTCGTTGGAAATGAGCAGTTCTTC. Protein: CASSPTGRGLVGNEQFF.

The CDR3 region is CASSLAGTLYEQYF. CDR3 DNA sequence: TGTGCCAGCAGCTTAGCGGGAACCCTCTACGAGCAGTACTTC. The chain carries TRBV6-4 and TRBJ2-7; 8 bases match TRBD2. V lost 6 bases, J lost 3 bases, and 7 bases stayed unmatched. Germline loops: CDR1 MRHNA, CDR2 SNTAGT. This CDR3 is 14 amino acids long.

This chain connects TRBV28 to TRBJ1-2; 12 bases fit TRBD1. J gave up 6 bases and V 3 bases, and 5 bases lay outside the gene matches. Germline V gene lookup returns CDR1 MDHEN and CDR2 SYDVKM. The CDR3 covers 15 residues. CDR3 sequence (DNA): TGTGCCAGCAGTTTGGGACAGGGGGCGAAGCATGGCTACACCTTC. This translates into CASSLGQGAKHGYTF.